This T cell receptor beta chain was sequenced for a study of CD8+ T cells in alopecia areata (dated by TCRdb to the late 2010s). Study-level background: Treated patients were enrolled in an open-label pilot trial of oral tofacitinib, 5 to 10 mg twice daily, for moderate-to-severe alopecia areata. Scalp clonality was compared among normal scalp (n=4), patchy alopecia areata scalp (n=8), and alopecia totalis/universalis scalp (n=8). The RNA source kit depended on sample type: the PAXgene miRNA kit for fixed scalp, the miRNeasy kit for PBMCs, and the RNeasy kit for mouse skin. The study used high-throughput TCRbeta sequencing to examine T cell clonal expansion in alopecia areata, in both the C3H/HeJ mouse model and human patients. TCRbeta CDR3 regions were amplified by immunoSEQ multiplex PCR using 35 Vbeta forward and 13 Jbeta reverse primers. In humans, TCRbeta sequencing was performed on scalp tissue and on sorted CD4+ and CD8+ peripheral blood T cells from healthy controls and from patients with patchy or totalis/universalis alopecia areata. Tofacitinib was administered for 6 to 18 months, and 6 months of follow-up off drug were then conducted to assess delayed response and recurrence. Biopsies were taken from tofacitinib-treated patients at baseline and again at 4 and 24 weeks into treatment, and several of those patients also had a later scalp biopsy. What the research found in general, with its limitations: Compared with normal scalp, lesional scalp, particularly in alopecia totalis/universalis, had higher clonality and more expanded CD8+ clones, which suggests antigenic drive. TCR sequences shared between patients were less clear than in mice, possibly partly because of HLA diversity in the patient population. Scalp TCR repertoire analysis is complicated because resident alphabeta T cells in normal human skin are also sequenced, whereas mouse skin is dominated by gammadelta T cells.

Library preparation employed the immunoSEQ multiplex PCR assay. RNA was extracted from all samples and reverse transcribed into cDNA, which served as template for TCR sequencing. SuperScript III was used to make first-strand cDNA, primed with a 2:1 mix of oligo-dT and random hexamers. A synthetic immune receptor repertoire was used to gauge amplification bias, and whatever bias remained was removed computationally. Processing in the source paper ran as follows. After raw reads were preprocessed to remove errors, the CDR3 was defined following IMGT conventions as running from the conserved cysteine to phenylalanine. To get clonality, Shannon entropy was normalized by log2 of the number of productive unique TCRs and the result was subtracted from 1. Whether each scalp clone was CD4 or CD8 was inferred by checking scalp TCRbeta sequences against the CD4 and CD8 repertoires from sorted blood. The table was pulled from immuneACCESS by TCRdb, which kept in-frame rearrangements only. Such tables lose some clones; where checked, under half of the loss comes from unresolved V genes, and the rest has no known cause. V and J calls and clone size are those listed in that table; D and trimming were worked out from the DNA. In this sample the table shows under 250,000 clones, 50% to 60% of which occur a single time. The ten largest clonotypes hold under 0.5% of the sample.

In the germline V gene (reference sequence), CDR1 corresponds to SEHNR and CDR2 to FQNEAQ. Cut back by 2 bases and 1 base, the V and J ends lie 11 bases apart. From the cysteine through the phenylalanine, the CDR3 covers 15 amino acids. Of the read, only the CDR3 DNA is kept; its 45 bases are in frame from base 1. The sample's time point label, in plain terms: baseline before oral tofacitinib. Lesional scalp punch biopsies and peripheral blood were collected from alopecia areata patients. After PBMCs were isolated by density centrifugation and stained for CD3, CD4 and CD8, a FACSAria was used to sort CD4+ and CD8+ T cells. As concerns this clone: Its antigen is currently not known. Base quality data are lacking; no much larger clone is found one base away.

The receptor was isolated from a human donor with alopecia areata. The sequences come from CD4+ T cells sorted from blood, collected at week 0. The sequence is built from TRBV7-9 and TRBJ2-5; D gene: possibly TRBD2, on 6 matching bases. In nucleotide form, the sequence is TGTGCCAGCAGCTTATCCCTAGCGAGCCAAGAGACCCAGTACTTC. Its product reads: CASSLSLASQETQYF. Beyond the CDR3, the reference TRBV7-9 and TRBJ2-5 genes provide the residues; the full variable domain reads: DTGVSQNPRHKITKRGQNVTFRCDPISEHNRLYWYRQTLGQGPEFLTYFQNEAQLEKSRLLSDRFSAERPKGSFSTLEIQRTEQGDSAMYLCASSLSLASQETQYFGPGTRLLVL.